The 15 T cell receptor beta chains listed next were all sequenced from one sample in a study of OX40 agonist ivuxolimab in advanced cancers. The method was immunoSEQ multiplex PCR; TCRdb's version includes in-frame clones alone and lacks a portion of them. The sample includes about 70,000 clones, approximately 81% seen only once; the top ten take approximately 1%. Source: CD4+ or CD8+ T cells sorted from blood, taken in a trial of the OX40 agonist ivuxolimab. These receptors were obtained from an adult with an advanced solid tumor such as melanoma, head and neck, liver or kidney cancer.

The chain combines TRBV19 with TRBJ1-3, with D hard to call. V was cut by 1 base and J by 0 bases, with 10 bases left in between. The V gene's germline CDR1 is LNHDA and CDR2 SQIVND (reference sequence). The CDR3 extends over 16 amino acids. The CDR3 sequence is CASSIGAGLSGNTIYF. For the CDR3, the DNA is TGTGCCAGTAGTATAGGAGCAGGCCTCTCTGGAAACACCATATATTTT. Based on the CDR3 plus reference TRBV19 and TRBJ1-3, the full variable domain is DGGITQSPKYLFRKEGQNVTLSCEQNLNHDAMYWYRQDPGQGLRLIYYSQIVNDFQKGDIAEGYSVSREKKESFPLTVTSAQKNPTAFYLCASSIGAGLSGNTIYFGEGSWLTVV.

This rearrangement joins TRBV25-1 to TRBJ1-2; D not resolved. The CDR3 runs 11 residues. Per the germline V gene, CDR1 is MGHDK and CDR2 is SYGVNS. V lost 5 bases to trimming and J lost 7 bases, with 8 bases between them. CDR3 DNA: TGTGCCAGCAGTCATGGGTCTGGCTACACCTTC. This codes for CASSHGSGYTF.

A remark on this clone: Other DNA sequences from this sample encode an identical CDR3 as well. This chain joins TRBV7-2 and TRBJ2-1; D is possibly TRBD2 (6 bases). CDR1 and CDR2 (germline): SGHTA, FQGNSA. There are 13 residues in the CDR3. Trimming left V 1 base short and J 9 bases short, with 10 bases between. DNA of the CDR3: TGTGCCAGCAGCTTAGGAGTCGGGGGTGAGCAGTTCTTC. It encodes CASSLGVGGEQFF.

The V gene is TRBV6-1, the J gene TRBJ1-5, with D unclear. CDR3 length: 14 residues. The V gene lost 7 bases and the J gene lost 2 bases, with 12 bases spanning the gap. In germline, CDR1 is MNHNS, CDR2 SASEGT. The DNA for the CDR3 is TGTGCCAGCATCTACTCGGTGGGCAATCAGCCCCAGCATTTT. Translation gives CASIYSVGNQPQHF.

The V and J genes are TRBV12-5 and TRBJ1-5; 10 bases match TRBD1. Germline CDR1 and CDR2: LGHNT and FRNRAP. V trimming: 9 bases; J trimming: 7 bases; junction bases outside the gene matches: 9. CDR3 length: 14 amino acids. In nucleotides, the CDR3 is TGTGCTAGCCGACAGGGGGCAGGTAGGCAGCCCCAGCATTTT. Protein: CASRQGAGRQPQHF.

CDR3 nucleotides: TGTGCCAGCAGTTACCCCCTGGTCTATGGCTACACCTTC. Its protein is CASSYPLVYGYTF. The V call is TRBV6-5, the J call TRBJ1-2, with unresolved D. The germline CDR1 and CDR2 sequences are MNHEY and SVGAGI. V was pared by 2 bases and J by 4 bases, with 8 bases between. The CDR3 extends over 13 amino acids.

This rearrangement joins TRBV6-6 to TRBJ1-5; TRBD1 might be the D (6 bases). The V gene lost 2 bases and the J gene lost 0 bases, with 11 bases spanning the gap. CDR1 is MNHNY, CDR2 SVGAGI, per germline (reference sequence). CDR3 size: 16 residues. CDR3 coding DNA: TGTGCCAGCAGTTACCGGGACACCGATAGCAATCAGCCCCAGCATTTT. This translates into CASSYRDTDSNQPQHF.

The table lists this clone with a few counts. The rearrangement links TRBV9 to TRBJ1-6, with 11 bases fitting TRBD1. The length of the CDR3 is 14 residues. Trimming removed 5 bases from V and 9 bases from J; junction bases left unmatched: 4. Germline loops: CDR1 SGDLS, CDR2 YYNGEE. CDR3 residues: CASSGQGAGSPLHF. CDR3 DNA sequence: TGTGCCAGCAGTGGACAGGGGGCGGGTTCACCCCTCCACTTT. Complete variable domain (other parts from reference TRBV9 and TRBJ1-6): DSGVTQTPKHLITATGQRVTLRCSPRSGDLSVYWYQQSLDQGLQFLIQYYNGEERAKGNILERFSAQQFPDLHSELNLSSLELGDSALYFCASSGQGAGSPLHFGNGTRLTVT.

The chain uses TRBV18 and TRBJ2-1, with 9 bases lining up with TRBD2. The junction had 9 bases not matched to a gene; V was cut back by 3 bases and J by 6 bases. The CDR3 totals 16 residues. Germline V gene data show CDR1 as KGHSH and CDR2 as LQKENI. CDR3 nucleotides: TGTGCCAGCTCACCCAAGGGACTAGCCCAAATCAATGAGCAGTTCTTC. Amino acids: CASSPKGLAQINEQFF.

CDR3 DNA sequence: TGCGCCAGCAGCTTGGGCGGTAACACCGGGGAGCTGTTTTTT. Its translation is CASSLGGNTGELFF. The chain carries TRBV5-1 and TRBJ2-2; D not resolved. The CDR3 loop spans 14 amino acids. Germline V gene data show CDR1 as SGHRS and CDR2 as YFSETQ. The V gene lost 0 bases and the J gene lost 2 bases, with 5 bases spanning the gap.

The chain has TRBV7-8 and TRBJ1-6; 7 bases line up with TRBD1. The CDR3 is 18 residues long. Germline lookup yields CDR1 SGHVS and CDR2 FQNEAQ. Germline trimming cut 1 base from V and 0 bases from J; bases unmatched to any gene: 6. CDR3 sequence reads: CASSLVGQESSYNSPLHF. The CDR3 DNA reads TGTGCCAGCAGCTTAGTTGGACAGGAGAGCTCCTATAATTCACCCCTCCACTTT. Drawing the rest from reference TRBV7-8 and TRBJ1-6, the complete variable domain is GAGVSQSPRYKVAKRGQDVALRCDPISGHVSLFWYQQALGQGPEFLTYFQNEAQLDKSGLPSDRFFAERPEGSVSTLKIQRTQQEDSAVYLCASSLVGQESSYNSPLHFGNGTRLTVT.

The rearrangement joins TRBV7-2 to TRBJ1-2; TRBD1 aligns across 8 bases. Trimming at V came to 5 bases and at J to 4 bases, leaving 3 bases not matched to a gene. The CDR3 has 13 amino acids. Germline V lookup: CDR1 SGHTA, CDR2 FQGNSA. CDR3 sequence: CASSPDRVYGYTF. CDR3 bases: TGTGCCAGCAGCCCGGACAGGGTCTATGGCTACACCTTC.

The gene calls are TRBV19 and TRBJ2-7, with 8 bases aligning to TRBD2. The CDR3 loop spans 17 amino acids. Trimming removed 7 bases from V and 7 bases from J; junction bases left unmatched: 21. Germline lookup yields CDR1 LNHDA and CDR2 SQIVND (reference sequence). The CDR3 region has the DNA TGTGCCAGTACCTCAACCGGGACTAGGGGAGGTATGGGAGAGCAGTACTTC. Protein product: CASTSTGTRGGMGEQYF.

This chain joins TRBV7-9 and TRBJ1-2, with D possibly TRBD1 on 6 matching bases. V lost 4 bases, J lost 1 base, and 19 bases lay in between. The CDR3 runs 17 residues. CDR1 is SEHNR, CDR2 FQNEAQ, per germline (reference sequence). CDR3 sequence reads: CASSSNGWGPLNYGYTF. CDR3 coding DNA: TGTGCCAGCAGCTCTAACGGGTGGGGGCCTCTTAACTATGGCTACACCTTC.

The CDR3 region has the DNA TGTGCCAGCAGGGACGGCCGACGAGCCCTCCACTTT. Protein sequence: CASRDGRRALHF. The V gene is TRBV25-1, the J gene TRBJ1-6; no clear D gene. Germline assignment: CDR1 MGHDK and CDR2 SYGVNS. This CDR3 has 12 amino acids. V was cut by 6 bases and J by 14 bases, with 14 bases left in between.